This is a list of T cell receptor beta chains from one sample in a study of T-cell memory formation after mild COVID-19. TCRdb re-called the 5' RACE reads with MiXCR, one entry per CDR3 protein. The table records around 310,000 distinct CDR3 sequences, about a sixth of them present only once. Sample: PBMCs or a T cell subset sorted from them (not recorded which). Receptor source: a man aged 18 to 30 who had mild COVID-19 (a few samples of this study predate the infection). Cell type and time point are not known. CDR3s include the opening cysteine and the closing phenylalanine or tryptophan. A D gene is named only where the DNA matches it firmly. Clone size is shown for a subset of rows, as once, few, many or a class of expanded clone.

d_call	j_call	clone_size	v_call	cdr3_nt	cdr3_aa
TRBD1	TRBJ1-6	NA	TRBV7-3	TGTGCCAGCAGCTTAAGGGGACAGGGAGGAGATTCACCCCTCCACTTT	CASSLRGQGGDSPLHF
TRBD1	TRBJ1-1	few	TRBV5-1	TGCGCCAGCAGCCCGTACAGGGGAGGCACTGAAGCTTTCTTT	CASSPYRGGTEAFF
NA	TRBJ2-5	NA	TRBV28	TGTGCCAGTGAGGATCACCAAGAGACCCAGTACTTC	CASEDHQETQYF
TRBD1	TRBJ1-2	NA	TRBV20-1	TGCAGTGCGTGGACAGGAGACCGCGATGGCTACACCTTC	CSAWTGDRDGYTF
NA	TRBJ2-3	NA	TRBV5-1	TGCGCCAGCAGCCCAAACGGCGGCACAGATACGCAGTATTTT	CASSPNGGTDTQYF
NA	TRBJ1-1	NA	TRBV29-1	TGCAGCGCAAGGGGAACGACTGAAGCTTTCTTT	CSARGTTEAFF
NA	TRBJ2-7	few	TRBV12-3/TRBV12-4	TGTGCCAGCAGCGACAGATCAGCCCCGACATATCCCTACGAGCAGTACTTC	CASSDRSAPTYPYEQYF
TRBD2	TRBJ2-3	NA	TRBV4-1	TGCGCCAGCAGATCCCTGGCGGGGGGGCCGGTAGATACGCAGTATTTT	CASRSLAGGPVDTQYF
NA	TRBJ1-1	few	TRBV11-2	TGTGCCAGCAGCTTAGTTAATCGACAAAGGACTGAAGCTTTCTTT	CASSLVNRQRTEAFF
NA	TRBJ2-7	NA	TRBV20-1	TGCAGTGCTACCTCGACTAGTTTCTACGAGCAGTACTTC	CSATSTSFYEQYF
TRBD2	TRBJ2-3	NA	TRBV18	TGTGCCAGCTCACCTCTAGCGGGGGCGACAGATACGCAGTATTTT	CASSPLAGATDTQYF
TRBD1	TRBJ2-1	few	TRBV27	TGTGCCAGCAGCCCCCGCACAACCGGGACAGTCCAGTTCTTC	CASSPRTTGTVQFF
NA	TRBJ1-6	few	TRBV7-9	TGTGCCAGCAGCTTAGGTAGTGGAGGGCCGGGTTCACCCCTCCACTTT	CASSLGSGGPGSPLHF
NA	TRBJ2-2	few	TRBV19	TGTGCCAGTAGTATGGGCAGGTCCGGGGAGCTGTTTTTT	CASSMGRSGELFF
NA	TRBJ2-7	NA	TRBV27	TGTGCCAGCAGTTCCTCTTCCGGGGTACCCCCCTACGAGCAGTACTTC	CASSSSSGVPPYEQYF
TRBD1	TRBJ1-6	NA	TRBV7-9	TGTGCCAGCAGCATCGGGACAGGGGTTAGATCACCCCTCCACTTT	CASSIGTGVRSPLHF
NA	TRBJ1-6	few	TRBV12-3/TRBV12-4	TGTGCCAGCAGCCCTACCGTTGGTAATTCACCCCTCCACTTT	CASSPTVGNSPLHF
NA	TRBJ2-3	NA	TRBV9	TGTGCCAGCAGCGACGGTCTTAAAAGAGGTTGGCAGTATTTT	CASSDGLKRGWQYF
NA	TRBJ2-5	few	TRBV7-2	TGTGCCAGCAGCGGACTCATTCAAGAGACCCAGTACTTC	CASSGLIQETQYF
TRBD2	TRBJ2-3	NA	TRBV7-2	TGTGCCAGCAGCTCCAGACTAGCGGGGGGGCGGAGCACAGATACGCAGTATTTT	CASSSRLAGGRSTDTQYF
TRBD1	TRBJ1-4	NA	TRBV7-2	TGTGCCAGCAGCTTCCAGACAGGGACTAATGAAAAACTGTTTTTT	CASSFQTGTNEKLFF
TRBD2	TRBJ2-1	NA	TRBV19	TGTGCCAGTAGTATGTGGCGGGGGGGGCGGAATGAGCAGTTCTTC	CASSMWRGGRNEQFF
NA	TRBJ2-3	NA	TRBV7-2	TGTGCCAGCAGCCCCCGGTGGTCAGATACGCAGTATTTT	CASSPRWSDTQYF
NA	TRBJ2-3	few	TRBV7-2	TGTGCCAGCAGCCTCACCCGGTGGACAGATACGCAGTATTTT	CASSLTRWTDTQYF
NA	TRBJ2-5	few	TRBV6-6	TGTGCCAGCAGCGATCGGACTTCTCCACCCCAAGAGACCCAGTACTTC	CASSDRTSPPQETQYF